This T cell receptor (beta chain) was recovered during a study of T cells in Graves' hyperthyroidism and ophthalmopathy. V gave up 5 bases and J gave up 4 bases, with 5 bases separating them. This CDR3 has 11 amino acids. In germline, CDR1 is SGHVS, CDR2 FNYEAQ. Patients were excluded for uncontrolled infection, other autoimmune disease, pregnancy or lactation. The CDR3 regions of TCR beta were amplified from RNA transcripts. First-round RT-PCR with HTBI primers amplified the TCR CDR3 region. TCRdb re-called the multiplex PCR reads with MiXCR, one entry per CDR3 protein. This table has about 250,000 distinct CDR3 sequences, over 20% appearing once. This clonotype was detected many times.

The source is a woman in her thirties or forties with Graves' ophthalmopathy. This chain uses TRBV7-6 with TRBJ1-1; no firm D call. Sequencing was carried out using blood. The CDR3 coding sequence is TGTGCCAGCAGCCACGGCACTGAAGCTTTCTTT. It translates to CASSHGTEAFF.